What follows are 23 T cell receptor beta chains derived from one specimen sequenced in a study of shared clonotypes between healthy human individuals. Method: immunoSEQ multiplex PCR; TCRdb's copy keeps in-frame clones and lacks some. Found here are 1,400,000 or so clones, approximately 98.5% of them singletons; the top ten hold around 0.33%. The material sequenced was naive CD4+ T cells sorted from blood. Subset reported: CD45RA+ positively selected. Source of these receptors: a man between 25 and 39 years old in good health.

The rearrangement joins TRBV29-1 to TRBJ2-1, with D unclear. The CDR3 has 13 residues. Germline values: CDR1 SQVTM, CDR2 ANQGSEA. V gave up 7 bases and J gave up 6 bases, with 16 bases separating them. The CDR3: CSEALPSGNEQFF. For the CDR3, the DNA is TGCAGCGAGGCTCTTCCCTCGGGCAATGAGCAGTTCTTC.

J is TRBJ1-5 and V is TRBV4-3, with TRBD1 identical over 7 bases. CDR3 length: 17 residues. Germline V gene sequence: CDR1 LGHNA, CDR2 YSLEER. J gave up 0 bases and V 0 bases, and 5 bases lay outside the gene matches. DNA of the CDR3: TGCGCCAGCAGCCAAGATTGGACAGGAAATAGCAATCAGCCCCAGCATTTT. It translates to CASSQDWTGNSNQPQHF.

The chain links TRBV2 to TRBJ1-3; D remains unclear. Trimming cost V 3 bases and J 0 bases, with 9 bases left between them. Per germline, CDR1 SNHLY and CDR2 FYNNEI. This CDR3 has 15 amino acids. As DNA, the CDR3 is TGTGCCAGCAGTGATGGCAGGAGCTCTGGAAACACCATATATTTT. The encoded protein is CASSDGRSSGNTIYF.

The chain couples TRBV6-6 to TRBJ2-1; a weak D match, TRBD2 (7 bases). There are 15 residues in the CDR3. V was shortened by 4 bases and J by 4 bases, with 14 bases between the two germline ends. CDR1 is MNHNY and CDR2 is SVGAGI in the germline V gene (reference sequence). The CDR3 DNA reads TGTGCCAGCAGTTGGGGGGGCGGAGAGTACAATGAGCAGTTCTTC. Translating it yields CASSWGGGEYNEQFF.

V and J are TRBV11-3 and TRBJ2-7; 7 bases match TRBD1. In germline, CDR1 is SGHNT, CDR2 YENEEA. This CDR3 contains 14 residues. Losses at the gene ends were 5 bases for V and 3 bases for J; bases not matched to a gene: 7. CDR3: CASSPADRVYEQYF. The CDR3, as DNA: TGTGCCAGCAGCCCGGCCGACAGGGTCTACGAGCAGTACTTC.

The V gene is TRBV7-6, the J gene TRBJ2-1, with D possibly matching TRBD2 (5 bases). The length of the CDR3 is 16 residues. Looked up from germline, CDR1 is SGHVS and CDR2 is FNYEAQ. Trimming pared 5 bases from V and 0 bases from J, leaving 14 bases between. The CDR3 sequence is CASSPGLLSSYNEQFF. CDR3 sequence (DNA): TGTGCCAGCAGCCCCGGACTCCTTAGCTCCTACAATGAGCAGTTCTTC.

The chain couples TRBV5-1 to TRBJ2-7, with a weak D call TRBD1 (5 bases). Germline loops: CDR1 SGHRS, CDR2 YFSETQ. There are 14 residues in the CDR3. V was cut by 4 bases and J by 0 bases, with 11 bases left in between. CDR3 in amino acids: CASSQQANSYEQYF. In DNA form, the CDR3 reads TGCGCCAGCAGCCAACAGGCGAACTCCTACGAGCAGTACTTC.

This rearrangement joins TRBV5-1 to TRBJ2-3, with 9 bases lining up with TRBD1. CDR1 SGHRS and CDR2 YFSETQ come from the germline V gene. The CDR3 runs 18 residues. V shed 1 base and J 6 bases; nucleotides not matched to a gene: 15. Here the CDR3 reads CASSLLMLGTGSLDTQYF. Here the CDR3 DNA reads TGCGCCAGCAGCTTGCTTATGCTCGGGACAGGGTCCTTGGATACGCAGTATTTT.

This clone has only one observation. J is TRBJ2-2 and V is TRBV11-2; TRBD2 matches 12 bases. Germline V lookup: CDR1 SGHAT, CDR2 FQNNGV. The V gene end was trimmed by 5 bases and the J gene end by 8 bases; junction bases not matched to a gene: 6. The CDR3 has 15 amino acids. As DNA, the CDR3 is TGTGCCAGCAGCATGGGACTAGCGGGTGCTGGGGAGCTGTTTTTT. It specifies CASSMGLAGAGELFF.

The V call is TRBV2, the J call TRBJ1-5; D unclear. V lost 2 bases and J 11 bases, leaving 10 bases between the germline ends. CDR1 is SNHLY and CDR2 is FYNNEI in the germline V gene. This CDR3 is 12 amino acids long. The CDR3 loop is CASSERPYTQHF. CDR3 nucleotide sequence: TGTGCCAGCAGTGAACGTCCCTATACCCAGCATTTT.

This chain connects TRBV4-3 to TRBJ1-5; no firm D call. Deletions cut 0 bases from V and 11 bases from J, with 14 bases between. The CDR3 is 14 amino acids. The V gene's germline CDR1 is LGHNA and CDR2 YSLEER. The chain's CDR3 is CASSQDLAGGAQHF. In nucleotides, the CDR3 is TGCGCCAGCAGCCAAGATCTGGCGGGTGGGGCCCAGCATTTT.

CDR3: CASSQNTGNTEAFF. The CDR3 region has the DNA TGTGCCAGCTCACAAAATACAGGGAACACTGAAGCTTTCTTT. The chain employs TRBV18 and TRBJ1-1; D is possibly TRBD1 (5 bases). Between the trimmed V and J ends, which lost 4 bases and 1 base, there was a span of 10 bases. The CDR3 has 14 residues. Germline V gene lookup returns CDR1 KGHSH and CDR2 LQKENI.

The chain carries TRBV7-2 and TRBJ2-3; weak D call: TRBD1 (5 bases). Germline V gene data show CDR1 as SGHTA and CDR2 as FQGNSA. The CDR3 contains 16 residues. The germline V and J ends were trimmed by 1 base and 1 base, with 12 bases remaining between them. The CDR3 DNA is TGTGCCAGCAGCTTAGTAGGGGCCCCTGGCACAGATACGCAGTATTTT. Protein sequence: CASSLVGAPGTDTQYF.

This chain connects TRBV7-2 to TRBJ2-4; perhaps D is TRBD1 or TRBD2 (5 bases each). V shed 6 bases and J shed 3 bases, with 15 bases lying between them. This CDR3 is built from 15 residues. The germline V gene encodes CDR1 SGHTA and CDR2 FQGNSA. This chain's CDR3 is CASSPNGGVKNIQYF. The CDR3 nucleotides read TGTGCCAGCAGTCCTAATGGGGGTGTCAAAAACATTCAGTACTTC.

About this clone: The same CDR3 arises from other DNA sequences in this sample as well. This sequence joins TRBV18 and TRBJ2-7; D perhaps matches TRBD1 (5 bases). The germline V and J ends were trimmed by 2 bases and 7 bases, with 12 bases remaining between them. CDR1 is KGHSH, CDR2 LQKENI, per germline. This CDR3 contains 13 residues. CDR3 nucleotide sequence: TGTGCCAGCTCACCAAAGCAGGGTAGTGAGCAGTACTTC. It yields the protein CASSPKQGSEQYF.

V is TRBV10-3 and J is TRBJ2-1; D may be TRBD1 (6 bases). Germline V gene lookup returns CDR1 ENHRY and CDR2 SYGVKD. The CDR3 sequence is 15 residues long. Between the trimmed V and J ends, which lost 4 bases and 4 bases, there was a span of 14 bases. CDR3: CAISGDLGAYNEQFF. The DNA for the CDR3 is TGTGCCATCAGTGGGGATCTGGGGGCTTACAATGAGCAGTTCTTC.

Only a few counts were recorded for this clone. The chain recombines TRBV27 with TRBJ1-5, with D maybe TRBD1 (6 bases). V shed 5 bases and J shed 3 bases, with 11 bases lying between them. CDR3 length: 14 amino acids. In germline, CDR1 is MNHEY, CDR2 SMNVEV (reference sequence). This chain's CDR3 is CASSPDRFNQPQHF. DNA of the CDR3: TGTGCCAGCAGTCCCGACAGGTTCAATCAGCCCCAGCATTTT.

This chain links TRBV28 with TRBJ2-7; D gene ambiguous. CDR1 MDHEN and CDR2 SYDVKM come from the germline V gene. Trimming cost V 4 bases and J 2 bases, with 12 bases left between them. The CDR3 runs 14 residues. CDR3 residues: CASSSTNGPYEQYF. DNA for the CDR3: TGTGCCAGCAGTTCTACTAACGGCCCCTACGAGCAGTACTTC.

In regard to this clone: Within the sample, other DNA sequences also encode this same CDR3. The rearrangement joins TRBV19 to TRBJ2-7, with a weak D call TRBD2 (6 bases). This CDR3 has 12 amino acids. V lost 6 bases to trimming and J lost 0 bases, with 6 bases between them. Germline lookup yields CDR1 LNHDA and CDR2 SQIVND (reference sequence). This CDR3 reads CASRDYSYEQYF. As DNA, the CDR3 is TGTGCCAGTAGGGACTACTCCTACGAGCAGTACTTC.

The chain couples TRBV7-2 to TRBJ2-1; a possible D gene is TRBD2 (5 bases). Germline V lookup: CDR1 SGHTA, CDR2 FQGNSA. The V and J ends lost 5 bases and 7 bases respectively, with 18 bases between them. This CDR3 has 15 amino acids. CDR3 protein: CASSDARAGFNEQFF. The CDR3 DNA sequence: TGTGCCAGCAGCGACGCGCGTGCGGGTTTTAATGAGCAGTTCTTC.

The CDR3 protein is CASSPVMGRNTEAFF. In nucleotides, the CDR3 is TGTGCCAGCAGCCCCGTAATGGGTAGGAACACTGAAGCTTTCTTT. The chain combines TRBV7-9 with TRBJ1-1; D not certain. This CDR3 is 15 amino acids long. Germline values: CDR1 SEHNR, CDR2 FQNEAQ (reference sequence). V lost 5 bases to trimming and J lost 1 base, with 14 bases between them.

V is TRBV11-3 and J is TRBJ2-1, with 8 positions matching TRBD2. The V gene end was trimmed by 1 base and the J gene end by 6 bases; junction bases not matched to a gene: 14. The CDR3 covers 18 residues. CDR1 SGHNT and CDR2 YENEEA come from the germline V gene. The CDR3 region is CASSLGSSGTSFPNEQFF. CDR3 in DNA: TGTGCCAGCAGCTTAGGGTCGTCCGGGACTAGTTTTCCCAATGAGCAGTTCTTC. The variable domain in full, with the rest retrieved from reference TRBV11-3 and TRBJ2-1, is EAGVVQSPRYKIIEKKQPVAFWCNPISGHNTLYWYLQNLGQGPELLIRYENEEAVDDSQLPKDRFSAERLKGVDSTLKIQPAELGDSAVYLCASSLGSSGTSFPNEQFFGPGTRLTVL.

The CDR3 coding sequence is TGTGCCAGCAGCACCGGGACGATCAGCGAGCAGTACTTC. Encoded protein: CASSTGTISEQYF. V and J are TRBV5-5 and TRBJ2-7; D tentatively fits TRBD1 or TRBD2 (5 bases each). Per the germline V gene, CDR1 is SGHKS and CDR2 is YYEKEE (reference sequence). Trimming removed 4 bases at V and 6 bases at J, with 14 bases between. The CDR3 length is 13 residues.